This T cell receptor beta chain was documented in a study of CD8+ T cells in alopecia areata. Worth noting for this clone: Its specificity is unknown.

Alopecia areata patients provided lesional scalp punch biopsies and peripheral blood. Findings and limits, study-wide: Clonality exceeded that of normal scalp in lesional scalp, most notably in alopecia totalis/universalis.

Germline V gene lookup returns CDR1 SQVTM and CDR2 ANQGSEA. The V end lost 3 bases, the J end lost 13 bases, and 7 bases lay between the germline ends. The CDR3 extends over 9 amino acids. In each case, RNA was isolated and then reverse transcribed into cDNA as the sequencing template. Measured with immunoSEQ multiplex PCR; TCRdb has only the in-frame clones, and not every one. The profile shows 95,000 to 150,000 clones, 47% of them singletons. This receptor was obtained from a human donor with alopecia areata. The rearrangement links TRBV29-1 to TRBJ2-1; unclear D gene. The sequencing input was NKG2D-low CD8+ T cells sorted from blood. CDR3 coding DNA: TGCAGCGTTGAGGGCCATCAGTTCTTC. Encoded protein: CSVEGHQFF.